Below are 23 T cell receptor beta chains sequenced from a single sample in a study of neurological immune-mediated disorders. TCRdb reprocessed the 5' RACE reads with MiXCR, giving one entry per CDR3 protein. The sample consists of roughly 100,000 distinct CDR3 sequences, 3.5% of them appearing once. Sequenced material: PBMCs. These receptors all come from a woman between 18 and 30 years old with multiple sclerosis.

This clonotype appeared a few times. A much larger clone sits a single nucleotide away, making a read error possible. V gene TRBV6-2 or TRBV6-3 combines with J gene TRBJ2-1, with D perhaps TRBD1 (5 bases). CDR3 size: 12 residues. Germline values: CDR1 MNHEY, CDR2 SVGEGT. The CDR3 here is CDSSYSRGEQFF. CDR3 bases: TGTGACAGCAGTTACAGTAGGGGTGAGCAGTTCTTC.

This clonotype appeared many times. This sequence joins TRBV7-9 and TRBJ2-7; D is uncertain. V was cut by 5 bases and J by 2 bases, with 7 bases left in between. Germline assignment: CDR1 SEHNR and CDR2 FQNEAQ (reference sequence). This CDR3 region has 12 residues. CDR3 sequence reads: CASSPTTYEQYF. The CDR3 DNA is TGTGCCAGCAGCCCGACCACCTACGAGCAGTACTTC.

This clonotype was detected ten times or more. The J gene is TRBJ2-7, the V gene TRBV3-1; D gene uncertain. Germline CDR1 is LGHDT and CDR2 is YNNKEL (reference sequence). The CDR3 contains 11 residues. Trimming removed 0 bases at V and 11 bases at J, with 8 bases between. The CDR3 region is CASSQEGRKYF. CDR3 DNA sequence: TGTGCCAGCAGCCAAGAGGGCAGAAAGTACTTC.

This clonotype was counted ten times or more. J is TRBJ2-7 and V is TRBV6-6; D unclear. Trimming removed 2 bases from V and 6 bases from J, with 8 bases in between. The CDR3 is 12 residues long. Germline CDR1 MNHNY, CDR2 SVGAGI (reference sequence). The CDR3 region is CASSYTVSEQYF. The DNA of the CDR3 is TGTGCCAGCAGTTACACGGTTAGCGAGCAGTACTTC.

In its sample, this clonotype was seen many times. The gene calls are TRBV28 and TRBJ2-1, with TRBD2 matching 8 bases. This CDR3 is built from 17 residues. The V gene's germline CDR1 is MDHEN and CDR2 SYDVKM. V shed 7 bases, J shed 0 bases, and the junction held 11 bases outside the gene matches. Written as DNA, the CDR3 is TGTGCCAGCACCTCGGGGGGGAGGAATAGCTCCTACAATGAGCAGTTCTTC. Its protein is CASTSGGRNSSYNEQFF.

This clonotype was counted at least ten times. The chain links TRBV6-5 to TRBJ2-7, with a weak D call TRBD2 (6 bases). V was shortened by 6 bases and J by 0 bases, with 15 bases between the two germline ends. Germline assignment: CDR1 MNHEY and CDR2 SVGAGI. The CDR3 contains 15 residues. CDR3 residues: CASSPIADSSYEQYF. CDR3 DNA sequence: TGTGCCAGCAGCCCTATAGCGGATAGCTCCTACGAGCAGTACTTC.

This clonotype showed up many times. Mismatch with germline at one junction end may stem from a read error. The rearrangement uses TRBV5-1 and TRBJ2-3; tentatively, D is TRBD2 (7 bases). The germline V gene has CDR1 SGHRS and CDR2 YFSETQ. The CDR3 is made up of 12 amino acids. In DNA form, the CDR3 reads TGCGCCAGCAGCCCCCATATGGGGGCGGGGGATTTT. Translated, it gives CASSPHMGAGDF.

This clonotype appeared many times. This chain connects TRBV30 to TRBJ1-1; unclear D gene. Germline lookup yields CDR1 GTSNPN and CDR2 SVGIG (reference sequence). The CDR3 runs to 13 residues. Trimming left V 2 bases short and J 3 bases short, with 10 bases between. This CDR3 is CAWSNQGYTEAFF. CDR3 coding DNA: TGTGCCTGGAGTAATCAAGGGTACACTGAAGCTTTCTTT.

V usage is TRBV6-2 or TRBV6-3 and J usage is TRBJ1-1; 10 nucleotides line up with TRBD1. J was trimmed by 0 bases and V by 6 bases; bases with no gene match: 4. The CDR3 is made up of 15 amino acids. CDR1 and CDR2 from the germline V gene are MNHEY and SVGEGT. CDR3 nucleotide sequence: TGTGCCAGCAGCACCGGGACAGGGGTGAACACTGAAGCTTTCTTT. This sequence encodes CASSTGTGVNTEAFF.

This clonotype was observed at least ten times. CDR3 DNA sequence: TGTGCCAGTATGGACAGAACCACTGAAGCTTTCTTT. This sequence encodes CASMDRTTEAFF. This chain joins TRBV19 and TRBJ1-1, with D tentatively TRBD1 (6 bases). The CDR3 spans 12 residues. The V and J ends lost 7 bases and 4 bases respectively, with 10 bases between them. Per the germline V gene, CDR1 is LNHDA and CDR2 is SQIVND (reference sequence).

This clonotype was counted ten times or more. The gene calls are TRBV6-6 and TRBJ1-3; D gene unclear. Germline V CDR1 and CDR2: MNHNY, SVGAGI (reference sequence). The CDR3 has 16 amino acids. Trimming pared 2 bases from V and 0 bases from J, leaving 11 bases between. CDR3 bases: TGTGCCAGCAGTTACCAAACGGTAAACTCTGGAAACACCATATATTTT. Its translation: CASSYQTVNSGNTIYF.

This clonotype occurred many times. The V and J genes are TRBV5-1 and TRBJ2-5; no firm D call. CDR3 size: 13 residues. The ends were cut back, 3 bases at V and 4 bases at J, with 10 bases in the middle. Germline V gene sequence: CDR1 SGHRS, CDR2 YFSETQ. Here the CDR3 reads CASSSPGLETQYF. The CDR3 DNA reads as TGCGCCAGCAGCTCCCCTGGATTAGAGACCCAGTACTTC.

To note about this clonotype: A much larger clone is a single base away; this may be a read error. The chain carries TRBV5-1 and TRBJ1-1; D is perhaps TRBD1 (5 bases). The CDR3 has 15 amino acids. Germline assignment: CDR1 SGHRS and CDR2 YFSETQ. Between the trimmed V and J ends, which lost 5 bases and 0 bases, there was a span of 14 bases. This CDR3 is CASREPGGMNTEAFF. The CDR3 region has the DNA TGCGCCAGCAGAGAACCGGGGGGGATGAACACTGAAGCTTTCTTT.

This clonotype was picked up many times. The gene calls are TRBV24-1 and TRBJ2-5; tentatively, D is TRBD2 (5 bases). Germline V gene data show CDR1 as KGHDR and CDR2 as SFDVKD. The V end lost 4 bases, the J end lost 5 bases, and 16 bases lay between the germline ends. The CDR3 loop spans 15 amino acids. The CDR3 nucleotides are TGTGCCACCAGTGACCCCGGACTTAATTGGGAGACCCAGTACTTC. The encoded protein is CATSDPGLNWETQYF.

CDR3 nucleotides: TGCAGTGCTTACCCTATCAGCTCCTACAATGAGCAGTTCTTC. Protein: CSAYPISSYNEQFF. The V call is TRBV20-1, the J call TRBJ2-1; no firm D call. The V end was cut by 5 bases, the J end by 0 bases, with 11 bases between. This CDR3 is built from 14 residues. Germline assignment: CDR1 DFQATT and CDR2 SNEGSKA (reference sequence).

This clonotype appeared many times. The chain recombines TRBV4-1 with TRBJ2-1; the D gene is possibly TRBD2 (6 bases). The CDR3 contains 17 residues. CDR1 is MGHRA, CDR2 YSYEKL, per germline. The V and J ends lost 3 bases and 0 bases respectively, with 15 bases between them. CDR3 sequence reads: CASSQTGTRSSYNEQFF. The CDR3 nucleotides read TGCGCCAGCAGCCAGACGGGGACTCGGAGCTCCTACAATGAGCAGTTCTTC.

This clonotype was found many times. As DNA, the CDR3 is TGTGCCAGCAGCCCCAGGATTGGGGGGGGGAATCAGCCCCAGCATTTT. Amino acids: CASSPRIGGGNQPQHF. V usage is TRBV28 and J usage is TRBJ1-5; possible D gene TRBD1, 5 bases. This CDR3 spans 16 amino acids. CDR1 MDHEN and CDR2 SYDVKM come from the germline V gene. Trimming shortened V by 6 bases and J by 4 bases, and 19 bases separated the two germline ends.

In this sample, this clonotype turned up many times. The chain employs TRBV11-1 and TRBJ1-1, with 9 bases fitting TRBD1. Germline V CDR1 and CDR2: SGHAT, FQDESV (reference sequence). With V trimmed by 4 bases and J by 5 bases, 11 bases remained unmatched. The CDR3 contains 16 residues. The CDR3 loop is CASSSPPGQGKTEAFF. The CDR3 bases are TGTGCCAGCAGCTCCCCCCCGGGACAGGGAAAAACTGAAGCTTTCTTT.

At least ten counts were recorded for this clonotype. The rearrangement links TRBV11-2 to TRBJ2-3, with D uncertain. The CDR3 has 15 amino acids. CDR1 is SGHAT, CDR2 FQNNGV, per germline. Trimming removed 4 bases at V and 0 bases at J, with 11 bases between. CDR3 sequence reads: CASSSPTVSTDTQYF. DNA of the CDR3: TGTGCCAGCAGCTCCCCGACGGTCAGCACAGATACGCAGTATTTT.

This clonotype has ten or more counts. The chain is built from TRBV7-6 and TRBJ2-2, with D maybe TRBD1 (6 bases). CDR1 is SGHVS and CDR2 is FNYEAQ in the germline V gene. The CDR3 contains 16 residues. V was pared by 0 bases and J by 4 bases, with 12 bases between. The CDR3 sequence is CASSLAPRGRTGELFF. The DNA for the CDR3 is TGTGCCAGCAGCTTAGCCCCCAGGGGCCGCACCGGGGAGCTGTTTTTT.

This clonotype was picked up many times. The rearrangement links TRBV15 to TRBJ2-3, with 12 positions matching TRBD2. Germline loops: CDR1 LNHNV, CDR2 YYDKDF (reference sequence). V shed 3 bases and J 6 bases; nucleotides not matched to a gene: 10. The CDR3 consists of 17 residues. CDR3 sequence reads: CATSRVTSGGLRDTQYF. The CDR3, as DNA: TGTGCCACCAGCAGGGTTACTAGCGGGGGGTTGCGGGATACGCAGTATTTT.

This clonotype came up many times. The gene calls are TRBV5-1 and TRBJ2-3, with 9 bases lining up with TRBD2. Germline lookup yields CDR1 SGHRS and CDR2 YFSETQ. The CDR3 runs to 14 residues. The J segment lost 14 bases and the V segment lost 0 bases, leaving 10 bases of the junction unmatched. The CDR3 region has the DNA TGCGCCAGCAGCTTGGACCCTAGCGGGGATGCTTGGTATTTT. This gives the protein CASSLDPSGDAWYF.

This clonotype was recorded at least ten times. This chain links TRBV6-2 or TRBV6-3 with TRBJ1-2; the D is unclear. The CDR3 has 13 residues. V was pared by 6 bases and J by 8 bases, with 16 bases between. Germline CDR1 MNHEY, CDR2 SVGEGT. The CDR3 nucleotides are TGTGCCAGCAGCCCAACAGAGTCCTACGGCTACACCTTC. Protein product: CASSPTESYGYTF.